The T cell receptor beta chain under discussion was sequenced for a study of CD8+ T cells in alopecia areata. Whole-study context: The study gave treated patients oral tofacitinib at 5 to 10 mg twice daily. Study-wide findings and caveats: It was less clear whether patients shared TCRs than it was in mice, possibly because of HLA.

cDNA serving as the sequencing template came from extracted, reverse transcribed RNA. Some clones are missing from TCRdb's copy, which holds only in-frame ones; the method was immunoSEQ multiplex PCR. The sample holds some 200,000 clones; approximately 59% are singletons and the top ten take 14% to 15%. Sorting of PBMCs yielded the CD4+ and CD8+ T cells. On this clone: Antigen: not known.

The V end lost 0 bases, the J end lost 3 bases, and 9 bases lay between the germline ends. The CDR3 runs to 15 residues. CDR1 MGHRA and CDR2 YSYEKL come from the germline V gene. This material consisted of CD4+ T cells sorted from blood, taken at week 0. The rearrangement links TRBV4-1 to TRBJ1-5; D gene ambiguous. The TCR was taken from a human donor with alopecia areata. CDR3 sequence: CASSQEAVNNQPQHF. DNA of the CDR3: TGCGCCAGCAGCCAAGAAGCGGTGAACAATCAGCCCCAGCATTTT.